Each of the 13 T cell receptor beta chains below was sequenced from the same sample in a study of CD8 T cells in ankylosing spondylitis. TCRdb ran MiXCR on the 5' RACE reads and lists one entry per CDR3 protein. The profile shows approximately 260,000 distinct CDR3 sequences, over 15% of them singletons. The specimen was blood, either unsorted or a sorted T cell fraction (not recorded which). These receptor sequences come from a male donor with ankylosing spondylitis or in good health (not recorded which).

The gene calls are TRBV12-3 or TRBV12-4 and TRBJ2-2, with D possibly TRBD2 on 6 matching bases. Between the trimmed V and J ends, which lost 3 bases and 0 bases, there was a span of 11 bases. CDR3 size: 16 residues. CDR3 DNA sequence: TGTGCCAGCAGTTTGTACGGACTATCGAACACCGGGGAGCTGTTTTTT. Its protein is CASSLYGLSNTGELFF.

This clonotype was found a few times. CDR3 loop: CASSYGQGTGTQYF. The CDR3 DNA is TGTGCCAGCAGTTACGGACAGGGGACCGGAACGCAGTATTTT. This rearrangement joins TRBV6-5 to TRBJ2-3; 9 bases match TRBD1. CDR1 and CDR2 from the germline V gene are MNHEY and SVGAGI. The CDR3 sequence is 14 residues long. The J segment lost 9 bases and the V segment lost 2 bases, leaving 6 bases of the junction unmatched.

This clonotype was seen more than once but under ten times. CDR3 residues: CASSTGSVEQYF. The CDR3 bases are TGTGCCAGCAGTACAGGGTCGGTGGAGCAGTACTTC. This rearrangement joins TRBV12-3 or TRBV12-4 to TRBJ2-7; D possibly corresponds to TRBD1 (6 bases). The CDR3 contains 12 residues. V was pared by 5 bases and J by 7 bases, with 12 bases between.

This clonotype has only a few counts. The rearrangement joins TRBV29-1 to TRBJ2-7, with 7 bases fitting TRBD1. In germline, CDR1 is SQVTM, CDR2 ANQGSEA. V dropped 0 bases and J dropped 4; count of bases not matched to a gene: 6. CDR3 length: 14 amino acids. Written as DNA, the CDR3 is TGCAGCGTTGAAGATAGAGACAGGGAATACGAGCAGTACTTC. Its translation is CSVEDRDREYEQYF.

The CDR3 bases are TGCGCCAGCAGCTTGGGTTTTATGCCTCACGTGATGTACGAGCAGTACTTC. Translated: CASSLGFMPHVMYEQYF. The gene calls are TRBV5-1 and TRBJ2-7, with no clear D. The germline CDR1 and CDR2 sequences are SGHRS and YFSETQ. V lost 0 bases, J lost 4 bases, and 20 bases lay in between. The CDR3 is made up of 17 amino acids.

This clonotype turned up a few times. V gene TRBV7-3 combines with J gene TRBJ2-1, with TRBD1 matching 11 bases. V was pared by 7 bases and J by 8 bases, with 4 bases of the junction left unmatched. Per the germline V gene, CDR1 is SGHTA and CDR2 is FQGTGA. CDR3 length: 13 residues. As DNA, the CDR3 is TGTGCCAGCAAGCGGACAGGGGGCGATGAGCAGTTCTTC. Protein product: CASKRTGGDEQFF. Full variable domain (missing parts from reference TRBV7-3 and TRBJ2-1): GAGVSQTPSNKVTEKGKYVELRCDPISGHTALYWYRQSLGQGPEFLIYFQGTGAADDSGLPNDRFFAVRPEGSVSTLKIQRTERGDSAVYLCASKRTGGDEQFFGPGTRLTVL.

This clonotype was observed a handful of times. The DNA for the CDR3 is TGCAGCGTTGAAGCCCCGGATCCTGGCTACACCTTC. Its translation: CSVEAPDPGYTF. The genes are TRBV29-1 and TRBJ1-2; no firm D call. V dropped 1 base and J dropped 7 bases, with 10 bases sitting between them. Germline V gene data show CDR1 as SQVTM and CDR2 as ANQGSEA. This CDR3 is 12 amino acids long. Full variable domain (rest looked up from reference TRBV29-1 and TRBJ1-2): SAVISQKPSRDICQRGTSLTIQCQVDSQVTMMFWYRQQPGQSLTLIATANQGSEATYESGFVIDKFPISRPNLTFSTLTVSNMSPEDSSIYLCSVEAPDPGYTFGSGTRLTVV.

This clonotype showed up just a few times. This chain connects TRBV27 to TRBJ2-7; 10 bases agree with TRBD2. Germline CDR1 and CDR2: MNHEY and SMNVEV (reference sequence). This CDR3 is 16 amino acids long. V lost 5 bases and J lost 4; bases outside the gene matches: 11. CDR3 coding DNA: TGTGCCAGCAGTAACCTAGCGGGAGAGGGCCTTTACGAGCAGTACTTC. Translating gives CASSNLAGEGLYEQYF.

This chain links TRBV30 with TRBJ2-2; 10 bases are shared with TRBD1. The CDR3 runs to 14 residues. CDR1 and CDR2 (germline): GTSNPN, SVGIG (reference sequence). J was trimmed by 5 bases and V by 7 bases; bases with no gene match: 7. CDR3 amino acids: CAFGTGEDTGELFF. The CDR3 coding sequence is TGTGCCTTCGGGACAGGGGAGGATACCGGGGAGCTGTTTTTT.

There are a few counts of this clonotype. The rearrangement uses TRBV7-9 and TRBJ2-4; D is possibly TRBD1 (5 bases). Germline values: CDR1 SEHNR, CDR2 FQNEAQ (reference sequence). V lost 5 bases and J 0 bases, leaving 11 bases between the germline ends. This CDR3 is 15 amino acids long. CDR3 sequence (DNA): TGTGCCAGCAGCGAAGCAGGGTTAGCCAAAAACATTCAGTACTTC. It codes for CASSEAGLAKNIQYF.

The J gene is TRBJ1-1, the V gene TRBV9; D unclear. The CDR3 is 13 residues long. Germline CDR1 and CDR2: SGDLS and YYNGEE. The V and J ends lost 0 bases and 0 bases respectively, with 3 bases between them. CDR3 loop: CASSVEVNTEAFF. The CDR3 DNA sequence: TGTGCCAGCAGCGTAGAGGTGAACACTGAAGCTTTCTTT. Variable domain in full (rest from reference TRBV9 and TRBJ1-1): DSGVTQTPKHLITATGQRVTLRCSPRSGDLSVYWYQQSLDQGLQFLIQYYNGEERAKGNILERFSAQQFPDLHSELNLSSLELGDSALYFCASSVEVNTEAFFGQGTRLTVV.

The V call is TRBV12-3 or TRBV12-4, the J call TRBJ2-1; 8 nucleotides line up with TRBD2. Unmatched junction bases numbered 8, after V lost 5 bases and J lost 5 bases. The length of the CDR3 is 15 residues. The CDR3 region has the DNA TGTGCCAGCAGTGGAACTAGCGGAACAGACAATGAGCAGTTCTTC. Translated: CASSGTSGTDNEQFF.

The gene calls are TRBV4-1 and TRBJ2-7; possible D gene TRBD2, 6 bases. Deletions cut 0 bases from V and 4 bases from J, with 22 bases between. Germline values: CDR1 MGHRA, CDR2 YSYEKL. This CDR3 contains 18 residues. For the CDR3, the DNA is TGCGCCAGCAGCCAAGAGGTTATTGGCCAGACCGGGAGTTACGAGCAGTACTTC. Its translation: CASSQEVIGQTGSYEQYF.